These 24 T cell receptor beta chains share one sample of origin, sequenced in a study of T-cell memory formation after mild COVID-19. TCRdb passed the 5' RACE reads through MiXCR, listing each CDR3 protein once. This sample has a few hundred thousand distinct CDR3 sequences, with 20% to 25% found just once. The sequenced sample consisted of PBMCs or a T cell subset sorted from them (not recorded which). The receptor set was obtained from an adult woman who had mild COVID-19 (a few samples of this study predate the infection). Cell type and time point are not known.

There are many counts of this clonotype. A read error may produce the germline difference seen at one junction end. The rearrangement joins TRBV29-1 to TRBJ2-3; 8 bases agree with TRBD1. The CDR3 runs 13 residues. The V gene's germline CDR1 is SQVTM and CDR2 ANQGSEA. The CDR3 coding sequence is TGCAGCGCTCGGACAGGGTACACAGATACCCAGTATTTT. Its protein product is CSARTGYTDTQYF.

The CDR3: CASSDQGPASPLHF. The CDR3 DNA reads TGCGCCAGCAGTGACCAGGGGCCCGCTTCACCCCTCCACTTT. The genes are TRBV10-2 and TRBJ1-6; D is perhaps TRBD1 (6 bases). V was trimmed by 3 bases and J by 9 bases, leaving 12 bases between them. CDR1 is WSHSY and CDR2 is SAAADI in the germline V gene. This CDR3 is built from 14 residues.

This clonotype was seen a few times. The rearrangement uses TRBV7-2 and TRBJ2-7, with D perhaps TRBD2 (6 bases). In germline, CDR1 is SGHTA, CDR2 FQGNSA. The CDR3 has 13 amino acids. V was trimmed by 0 bases and J by 9 bases, leaving 12 bases between them. For the CDR3, the DNA is TGTGCCAGCAGCTTAGCGCGCGAGGAGGGGCAGTACTTC. Its protein product is CASSLAREEGQYF.

This chain links TRBV18 with TRBJ1-5, with D tentatively TRBD1 (6 bases). The CDR3 contains 15 residues. CDR1 and CDR2 (germline): KGHSH, LQKENI. With 6 bases removed from V and 6 bases from J, the gap between germline ends came to 18 bases. In nucleotides, the CDR3 is TGTGCCAGCTCCAAGGAGGGGGGGTCCAGTCAGCCCCAGCATTTT. Its translation: CASSKEGGSSQPQHF.

V usage is TRBV9 and J usage is TRBJ1-1; D gene uncertain. Looked up from germline, CDR1 is SGDLS and CDR2 is YYNGEE. The CDR3 has 14 amino acids. Trimming pared 0 bases from V and 2 bases from J, leaving 8 bases between. As DNA, the CDR3 is TGTGCCAGCAGCGTAGACACAGCTAACACTGAAGCTTTCTTT. It encodes CASSVDTANTEAFF.

This clonotype was seen a few times. The chain carries TRBV7-2 and TRBJ2-1, with 7 bases fitting TRBD1. V trimming: 1 base; J trimming: 8 bases; junction bases outside the gene matches: 2. The CDR3 runs to 13 residues. Germline CDR1 and CDR2: SGHTA and FQGNSA. This CDR3 reads CASSLGDSDEQFF. The DNA for the CDR3 is TGTGCCAGCAGCTTAGGGGACAGCGATGAGCAGTTCTTC.

This clonotype was detected only a few times. The rearrangement joins TRBV4-2 to TRBJ2-1; possible D gene TRBD2, 7 bases. Trimming shortened V by 1 base and J by 2 bases, and 24 bases separated the two germline ends. This CDR3 spans 20 amino acids. The germline CDR1 and CDR2 sequences are LGHNA and YNFKEQ. The CDR3 reads CASSQAGGRRNSGPYNEQFF. CDR3 nucleotides: TGTGCCAGCAGCCAAGCGGGGGGCAGGAGAAATTCGGGCCCCTACAATGAGCAGTTCTTC.

This clonotype came up a few times. The chain links TRBV10-3 to TRBJ2-1, with D unresolved. CDR3 length equals 11 residues. Deletions cut 5 bases from V and 9 bases from J, with 8 bases between. Per germline, CDR1 ENHRY and CDR2 SYGVKD. The CDR3 protein is CAISRQSEQFF. The DNA for the CDR3 is TGTGCCATCAGTCGCCAGAGTGAGCAGTTCTTC.

This clonotype was counted a few times. V is TRBV5-5 and J is TRBJ2-2; D not certain. The germline V and J ends were trimmed by 3 bases and 4 bases, with 10 bases remaining between them. Germline values: CDR1 SGHKS, CDR2 YYEKEE (reference sequence). This CDR3 is built from 14 residues. The CDR3 nucleotides read TGTGCCAGCAGCTCGAGAAAGCCCACCGGGGAGCTGTTTTTT. It codes for CASSSRKPTGELFF.

The chain links TRBV5-4 to TRBJ2-5; 8 nucleotides line up with TRBD1. J lost 3 bases, V lost 5 bases, and 6 bases had no gene match. The V gene's germline CDR1 is SGHNT and CDR2 YYREEE (reference sequence). The CDR3 covers 14 residues. In DNA, the CDR3 is TGTGCCAGCAGTCACAGGGGGTTGAAAGAGACCCAGTACTTC. The encoded protein is CASSHRGLKETQYF.

The rearrangement links TRBV5-8 to TRBJ2-3; TRBD1 aligns across 8 bases. The V and J ends lost 4 bases and 3 bases, in that order; junction bases with no gene match: 7. Germline lookup yields CDR1 SGHTS and CDR2 YDEGEE. The CDR3 spans 15 residues. This CDR3 reads CASSIRQGWTDTQYF. Here the CDR3 DNA reads TGTGCCAGCAGCATCCGACAGGGGTGGACAGATACGCAGTATTTT.

The rearrangement uses TRBV3-1 and TRBJ2-7, with D hard to call. CDR3 length equals 15 residues. Deletions cut 3 bases from V and 8 bases from J, with 20 bases between. CDR1 and CDR2 (germline): LGHDT, YNNKEL (reference sequence). CDR3 nucleotides: TGTGCCAGCAGCCAGGCTCCTTCTAGTGGTGGCCAGCAGTACTTC. This sequence encodes CASSQAPSSGGQQYF.

The chain links TRBV20-1 to TRBJ2-5, with 11 positions matching TRBD2. V trimming: 0 bases; J trimming: 1 base; junction bases outside the gene matches: 4. CDR1 is DFQATT, CDR2 SNEGSKA, per germline (reference sequence). The CDR3 is 16 residues long. The CDR3 spells CSAREVAGGVQETQYF. CDR3 sequence (DNA): TGCAGTGCTAGAGAAGTAGCGGGAGGGGTCCAAGAGACCCAGTACTTC.

This clonotype was counted only a few times. The chain carries TRBV11-2 and TRBJ2-6; 8 bases line up with TRBD1. In germline, CDR1 is SGHAT, CDR2 FQNNGV. This CDR3 has 16 residues. V shed 5 bases and J 0 bases; nucleotides not matched to a gene: 3. In DNA, the CDR3 is TGTGCCAGCAGCCGGACAGGGATCTCTGGGGCCAACGTCCTGACTTTC. As protein: CASSRTGISGANVLTF.

The chain recombines TRBV5-5 with TRBJ2-7, with D perhaps matching TRBD2 (6 bases). This CDR3 contains 14 residues. Per the germline V gene, CDR1 is SGHKS and CDR2 is YYEKEE (reference sequence). The ends were cut back, 2 bases at V and 2 bases at J, with 11 bases in the middle. CDR3 sequence reads: CASSFERTTYEQYF. The CDR3 DNA reads as TGTGCCAGCAGCTTCGAAAGGACTACCTACGAGCAGTACTTC.

This clonotype has more than one count but fewer than ten. This CDR3 is CASSHGGATTEAFF. The DNA of the CDR3 is TGTGCCAGCAGCCACGGGGGGGCGACGACTGAAGCTTTCTTT. The chain combines TRBV3-1 with TRBJ1-1, with a weak D call TRBD1 (6 bases). The CDR3 has 14 amino acids. Looked up from germline, CDR1 is LGHDT and CDR2 is YNNKEL (reference sequence). V was cut by 3 bases and J by 5 bases, with 13 bases left in between.

As concerns this clonotype: An end of the junction does not agree with germline; a read error may underlie this. The chain recombines TRBV4-1 with TRBJ2-1, with TRBD1 matching 10 bases. CDR1 and CDR2 from the germline V gene are MGHRA and YSYEKL. The CDR3 totals 14 residues. The CDR3 protein is CTSSQPGTGDEQFF. The CDR3 DNA follows: TGCACCAGCAGCCAACCCGGGACAGGGGATGAGCAGTTCTTC.

V and J are TRBV4-1 and TRBJ2-1; D gene uncertain. The length of the CDR3 is 14 residues. Looked up from germline, CDR1 is MGHRA and CDR2 is YSYEKL. Trimming stripped 2 bases from V and 3 bases from J, with 8 bases between. CDR3 amino acids: CASSQYTFYNEQFF. For the CDR3, the DNA is TGCGCCAGCAGCCAATATACCTTCTACAATGAGCAGTTCTTC.

This clonotype was seen a few times. This chain joins TRBV30 and TRBJ1-6, with no clear D. Per germline, CDR1 GTSNPN and CDR2 SVGIG (reference sequence). Trimming removed 4 bases from V and 7 bases from J, with 11 bases in between. This CDR3 has 13 amino acids. CDR3 region: CAWKVGENSPLHF. CDR3 sequence (DNA): TGTGCCTGGAAAGTCGGGGAGAATTCACCCCTCCACTTT.

This clonotype was found many times. This sequence joins TRBV5-1 and TRBJ2-5; D not resolved. The CDR3 sequence is 12 residues long. The V end was cut by 1 base, the J end by 4 bases, with 5 bases between. Germline V CDR1 and CDR2: SGHRS, YFSETQ. The CDR3 bases are TGCGCCAGCAGCTTGTGGGGAGAGACCCAGTACTTC. Protein product: CASSLWGETQYF.

The V and J genes are TRBV6-4 and TRBJ1-1, with 8 bases matching TRBD1. The CDR3 runs 16 residues. Germline lookup yields CDR1 MRHNA and CDR2 SNTAGT. The V gene end was trimmed by 0 bases and the J gene end by 1 base; junction bases not matched to a gene: 4. The CDR3 reads CASSDSSGQGNTEAFF. The CDR3 DNA reads TGTGCCAGCAGTGACTCGTCCGGACAGGGGAACACTGAAGCTTTCTTT.

This chain joins TRBV12-3 or TRBV12-4 and TRBJ1-5; D unresolved. Trimming took off 4 bases at V and 4 bases at J, with 11 bases between the two ends. This CDR3 region has 14 residues. CDR3 amino acids: CASSSGVANQPQHF. The CDR3 region has the DNA TGTGCCAGCAGTTCCGGGGTGGCGAATCAGCCCCAGCATTTT.

This clonotype was seen a few times. V and J are TRBV12-3 or TRBV12-4 and TRBJ1-1; no reliable D call. The CDR3 totals 13 residues. Trimming removed 4 bases at V and 5 bases at J, with 11 bases between. CDR3 coding DNA: TGTGCCAGCAGTTCAGAGGTGGGAACTGAAGCTTTCTTT. Translating it yields CASSSEVGTEAFF.

This clonotype was counted between two and nine times. J is TRBJ2-7 and V is TRBV12-3 or TRBV12-4; no reliable D call. This CDR3 comprises 14 residues. The V and J ends lost 5 bases and 0 bases respectively, with 11 bases between them. The CDR3 reads CASSPTRGSYEQYF. In nucleotides, the CDR3 is TGTGCCAGCAGTCCTACCCGAGGCTCCTACGAGCAGTACTTC.